This T cell receptor (beta chain) is from a study of blood T cell repertoires in COVID-19. On the study more broadly: The United States, Italy and Spain were the sources of the acute and convalescent COVID-19 samples.

In the authors' workflow: Cell counts per sample came from amplifying reference gene primers. This table comes from immunoSEQ multiplex PCR, and its TCRdb copy is limited to in-frame clones, with some not included. V and J calls and clone size are copied from that table; D and trimming were computed from the DNA. This sample has fewer than 90,000 clones, with about 83% found just once. CDR1 and CDR2 (germline): SGHVS, FNYEAQ. The length of the CDR3 is 18 residues. Germline trimming cut 5 bases from V and 8 bases from J; bases unmatched to any gene: 15. The V and J genes are TRBV7-6 and TRBJ2-1; 13 bases are shared with TRBD2. Sequencing was done on a sample of peripheral blood. This sequence was found in a human donor in a cohort sampled during active COVID-19. CDR3 protein: CASSQRGWGTSGIDEQFF. DNA for the CDR3: TGTGCCAGCAGCCAAAGGGGATGGGGGACTAGCGGGATCGATGAGCAGTTCTTC.